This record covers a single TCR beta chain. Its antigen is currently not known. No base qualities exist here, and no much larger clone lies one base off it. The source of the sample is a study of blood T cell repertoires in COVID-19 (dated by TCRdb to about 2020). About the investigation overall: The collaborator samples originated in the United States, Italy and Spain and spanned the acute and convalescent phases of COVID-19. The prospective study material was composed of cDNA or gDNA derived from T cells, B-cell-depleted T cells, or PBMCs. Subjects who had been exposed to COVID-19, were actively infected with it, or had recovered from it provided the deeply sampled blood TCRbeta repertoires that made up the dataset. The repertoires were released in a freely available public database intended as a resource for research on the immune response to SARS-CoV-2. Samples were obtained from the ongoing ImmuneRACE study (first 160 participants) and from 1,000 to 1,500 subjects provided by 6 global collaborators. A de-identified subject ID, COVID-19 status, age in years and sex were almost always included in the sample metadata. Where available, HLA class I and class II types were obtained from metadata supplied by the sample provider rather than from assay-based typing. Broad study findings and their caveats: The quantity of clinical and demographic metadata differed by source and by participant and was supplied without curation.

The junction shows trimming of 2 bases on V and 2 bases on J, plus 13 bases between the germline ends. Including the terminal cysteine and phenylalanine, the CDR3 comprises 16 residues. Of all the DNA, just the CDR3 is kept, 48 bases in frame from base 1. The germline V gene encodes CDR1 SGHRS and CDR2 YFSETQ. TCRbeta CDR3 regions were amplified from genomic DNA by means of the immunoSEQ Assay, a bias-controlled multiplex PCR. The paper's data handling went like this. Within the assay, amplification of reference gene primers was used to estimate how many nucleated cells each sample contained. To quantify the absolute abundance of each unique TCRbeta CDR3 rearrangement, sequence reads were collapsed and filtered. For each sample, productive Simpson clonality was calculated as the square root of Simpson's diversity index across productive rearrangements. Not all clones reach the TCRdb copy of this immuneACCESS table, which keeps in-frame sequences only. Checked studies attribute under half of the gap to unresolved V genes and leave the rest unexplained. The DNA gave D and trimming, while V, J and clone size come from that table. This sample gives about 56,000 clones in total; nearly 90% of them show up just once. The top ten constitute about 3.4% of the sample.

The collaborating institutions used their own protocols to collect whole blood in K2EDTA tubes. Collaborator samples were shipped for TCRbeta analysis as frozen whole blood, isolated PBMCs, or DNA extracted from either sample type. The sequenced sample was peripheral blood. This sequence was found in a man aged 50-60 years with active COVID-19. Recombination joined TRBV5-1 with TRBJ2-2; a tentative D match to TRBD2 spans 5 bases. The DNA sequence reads TGCGCCAGCAGCTTCTTGAGCGGAGTCAACACCGGGGAGCTGTTTTTT. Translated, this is CASSFLSGVNTGELFF.